This record covers a single T cell receptor beta chain. The table came from immunoSEQ multiplex PCR; TCRdb's copy has only in-frame clones and leaves some out. The sample comprises tens of thousands of clones, over 80% of which are singletons, and 1.5% to 2% rests with the top ten. This sample was taken from a study of siplizumab effects on memory and regulatory T cells. The CDR3 consists of 17 residues. The germline CDR1 and CDR2 sequences are KGHSH and LQKENI. After removal of 1 base from V and 2 bases from J, the junction contained 4 bases not matched to a gene. This receptor was obtained from a human donor in good health. This rearrangement joins TRBV18 to TRBJ2-3, with 12 bases matching TRBD2. Material for sequencing was Tregs sorted from blood. The CDR3 sequence: CASSPRTSGRYTDTQYF. The CDR3 DNA reads TGTGCCAGCTCACCACGAACTAGCGGGAGGTACACAGATACGCAGTATTTT.